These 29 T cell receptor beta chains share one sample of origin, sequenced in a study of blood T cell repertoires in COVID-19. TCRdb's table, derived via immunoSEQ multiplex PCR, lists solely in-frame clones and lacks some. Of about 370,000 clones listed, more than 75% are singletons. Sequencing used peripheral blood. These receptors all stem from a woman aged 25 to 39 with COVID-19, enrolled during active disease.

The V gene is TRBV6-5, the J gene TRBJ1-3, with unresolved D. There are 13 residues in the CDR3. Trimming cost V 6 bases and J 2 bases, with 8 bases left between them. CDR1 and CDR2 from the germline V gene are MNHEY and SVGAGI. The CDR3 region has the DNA TGTGCCAGCAGGATAGATCCTGGAAACACCATATATTTT. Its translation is CASRIDPGNTIYF.

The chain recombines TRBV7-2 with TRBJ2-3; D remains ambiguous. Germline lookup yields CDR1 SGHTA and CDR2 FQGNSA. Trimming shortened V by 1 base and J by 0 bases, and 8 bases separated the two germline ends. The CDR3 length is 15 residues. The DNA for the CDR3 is TGTGCCAGCAGCTTAGAGTCGGTTAGCACAGATACGCAGTATTTT. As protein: CASSLESVSTDTQYF.

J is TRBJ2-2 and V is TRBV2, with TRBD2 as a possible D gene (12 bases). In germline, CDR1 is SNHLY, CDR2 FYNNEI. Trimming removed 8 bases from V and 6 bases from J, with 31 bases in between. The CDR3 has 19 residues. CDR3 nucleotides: TGTGCCAGCCGGGACAGGGGGTCGGCGGGACTAGCGGGCTCCGGGGAGCTGTTTTTT. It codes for CASRDRGSAGLAGSGELFF. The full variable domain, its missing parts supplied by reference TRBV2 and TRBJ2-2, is EPEVTQTPSHQVTQMGQEVILRCVPISNHLYFYWYRQILGQKVEFLVSFYNNEISEKSEIFDDQFSVERPDGSNFTLKIRSTKLEDSAMYFCASRDRGSAGLAGSGELFFGEGSRLTVL.

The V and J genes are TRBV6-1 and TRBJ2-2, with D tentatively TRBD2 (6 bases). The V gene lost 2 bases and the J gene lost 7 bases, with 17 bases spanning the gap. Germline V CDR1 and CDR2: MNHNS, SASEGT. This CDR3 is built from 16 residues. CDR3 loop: CASSEFGGLSGGELFF. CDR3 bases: TGTGCCAGCAGTGAATTCGGGGGATTAAGCGGCGGGGAGCTGTTTTTT.

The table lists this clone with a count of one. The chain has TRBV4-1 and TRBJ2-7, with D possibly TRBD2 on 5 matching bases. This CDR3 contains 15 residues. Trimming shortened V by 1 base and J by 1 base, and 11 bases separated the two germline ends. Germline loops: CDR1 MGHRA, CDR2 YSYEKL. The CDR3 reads CASSQVLADSYEQYF. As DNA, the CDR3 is TGCGCCAGCAGCCAAGTGCTAGCTGATTCCTACGAGCAGTACTTC.

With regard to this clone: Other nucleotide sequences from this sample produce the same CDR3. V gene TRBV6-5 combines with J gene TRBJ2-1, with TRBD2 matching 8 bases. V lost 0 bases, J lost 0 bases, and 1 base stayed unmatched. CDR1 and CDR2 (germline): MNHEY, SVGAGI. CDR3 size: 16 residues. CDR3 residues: CASSYSSGSSYNEQFF. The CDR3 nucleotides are TGTGCCAGCAGTTACTCCAGCGGGAGCTCCTACAATGAGCAGTTCTTC.

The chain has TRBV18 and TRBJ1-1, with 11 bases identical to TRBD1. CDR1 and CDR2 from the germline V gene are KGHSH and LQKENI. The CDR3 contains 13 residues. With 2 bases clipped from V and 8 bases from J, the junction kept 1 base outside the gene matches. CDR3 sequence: CASSPGTGGEAFF. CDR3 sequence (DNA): TGTGCCAGCTCACCAGGGACAGGGGGAGAAGCTTTCTTT.

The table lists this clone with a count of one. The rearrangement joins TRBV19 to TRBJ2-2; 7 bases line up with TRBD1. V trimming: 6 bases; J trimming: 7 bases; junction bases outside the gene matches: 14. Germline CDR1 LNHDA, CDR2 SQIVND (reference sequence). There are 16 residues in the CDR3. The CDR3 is CASSGTASPFIGELFF. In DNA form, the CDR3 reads TGTGCCAGTAGCGGGACAGCCTCACCCTTTATCGGGGAGCTGTTTTTT.

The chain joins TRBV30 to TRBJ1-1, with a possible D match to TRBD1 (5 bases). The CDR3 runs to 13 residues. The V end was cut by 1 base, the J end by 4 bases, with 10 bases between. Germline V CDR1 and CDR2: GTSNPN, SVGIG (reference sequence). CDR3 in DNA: TGTGCCTGGAGTGGGGGGGTGAGCACTGAAGCTTTCTTT. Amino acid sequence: CAWSGGVSTEAFF.

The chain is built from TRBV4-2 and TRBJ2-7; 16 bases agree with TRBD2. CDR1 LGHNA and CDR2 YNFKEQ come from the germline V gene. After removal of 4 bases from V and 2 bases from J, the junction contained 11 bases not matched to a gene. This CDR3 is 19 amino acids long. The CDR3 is CASSRLGPGLAGGTYEQYF. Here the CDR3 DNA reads TGTGCCAGCAGCCGGCTAGGCCCGGGACTAGCGGGAGGGACCTACGAGCAGTACTTC.

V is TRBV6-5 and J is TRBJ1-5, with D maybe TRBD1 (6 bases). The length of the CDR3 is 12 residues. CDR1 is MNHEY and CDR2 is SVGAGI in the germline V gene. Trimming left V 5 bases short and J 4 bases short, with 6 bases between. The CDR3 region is CASSTGNQPQHF. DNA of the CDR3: TGTGCCAGCAGTACAGGGAATCAGCCCCAGCATTTT.

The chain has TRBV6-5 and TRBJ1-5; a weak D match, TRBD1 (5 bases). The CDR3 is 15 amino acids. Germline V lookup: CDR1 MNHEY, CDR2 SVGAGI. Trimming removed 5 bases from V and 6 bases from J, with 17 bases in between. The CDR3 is CASSPRSGDSQPQHF. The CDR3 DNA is TGTGCCAGCAGTCCGCGGTCCGGGGACTCTCAGCCCCAGCATTTT.

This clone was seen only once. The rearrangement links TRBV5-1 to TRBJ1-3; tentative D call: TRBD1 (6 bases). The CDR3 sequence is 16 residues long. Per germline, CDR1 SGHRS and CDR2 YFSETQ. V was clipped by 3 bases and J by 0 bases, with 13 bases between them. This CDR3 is CASSSGQPNSGNTIYF. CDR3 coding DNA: TGCGCCAGCAGCTCAGGACAGCCTAACTCTGGAAACACCATATATTTT. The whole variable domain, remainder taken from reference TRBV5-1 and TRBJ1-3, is KAGVTQTPRYLIKTRGQQVTLSCSPISGHRSVSWYQQTPGQGLQFLFEYFSETQRNKGNFPGRFSGRQFSNSRSEMNVSTLELGDSALYLCASSSGQPNSGNTIYFGEGSWLTVV.

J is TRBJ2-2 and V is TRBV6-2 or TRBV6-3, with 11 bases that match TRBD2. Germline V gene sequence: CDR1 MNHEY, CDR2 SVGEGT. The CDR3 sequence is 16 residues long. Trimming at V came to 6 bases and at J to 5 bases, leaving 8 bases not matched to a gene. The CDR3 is CASSLLAGEGTGELFF. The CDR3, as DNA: TGTGCCAGCAGCTTACTAGCGGGAGAAGGGACCGGGGAGCTGTTTTTT.

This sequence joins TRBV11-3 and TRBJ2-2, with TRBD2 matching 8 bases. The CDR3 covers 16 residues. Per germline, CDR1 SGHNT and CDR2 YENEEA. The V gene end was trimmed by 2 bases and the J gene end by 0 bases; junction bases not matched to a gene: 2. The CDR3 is CASSLRLATNTGELFF. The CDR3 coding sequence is TGTGCCAGCAGCTTAAGACTAGCGACGAACACCGGGGAGCTGTTTTTT.

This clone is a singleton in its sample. CDR3 loop: CASSPQTGATEAFF. The CDR3 bases are TGTGCCAGCAGCCCCCAGACAGGGGCCACTGAAGCTTTCTTT. The chain recombines TRBV13 with TRBJ1-1; 8 bases match TRBD1. Germline V gene lookup returns CDR1 PRHDT and CDR2 FYEKMQ (reference sequence). The CDR3 consists of 14 residues. The V and J ends lost 5 bases and 4 bases, in that order; junction bases with no gene match: 6.

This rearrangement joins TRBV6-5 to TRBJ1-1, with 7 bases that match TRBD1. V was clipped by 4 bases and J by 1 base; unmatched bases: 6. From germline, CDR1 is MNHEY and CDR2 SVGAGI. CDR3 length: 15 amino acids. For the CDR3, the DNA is TGTGCCAGCAGTTCCCTGACAGGGCGGAACACTGAAGCTTTCTTT. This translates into CASSSLTGRNTEAFF.

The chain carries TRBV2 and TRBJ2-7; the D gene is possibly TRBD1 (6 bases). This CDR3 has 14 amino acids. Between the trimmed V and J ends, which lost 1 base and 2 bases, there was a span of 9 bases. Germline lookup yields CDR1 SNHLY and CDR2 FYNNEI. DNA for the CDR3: TGTGCCAGCAGTGAAGGACAGGCGACCTACGAGCAGTACTTC. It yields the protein CASSEGQATYEQYF.

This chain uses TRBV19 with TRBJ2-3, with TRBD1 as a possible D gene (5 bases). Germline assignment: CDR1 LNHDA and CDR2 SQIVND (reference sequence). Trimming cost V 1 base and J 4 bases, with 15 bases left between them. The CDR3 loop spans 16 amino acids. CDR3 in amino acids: CASSIARQGFADTQYF. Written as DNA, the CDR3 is TGTGCCAGTAGTATAGCCCGGCAGGGCTTCGCAGATACGCAGTATTTT.

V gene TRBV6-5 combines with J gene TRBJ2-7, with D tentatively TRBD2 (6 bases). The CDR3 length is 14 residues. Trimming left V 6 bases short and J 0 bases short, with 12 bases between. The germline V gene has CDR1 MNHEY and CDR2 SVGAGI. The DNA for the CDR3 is TGTGCCAGCAGGATGGAGGGCGGCTCCTACGAGCAGTACTTC. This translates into CASRMEGGSYEQYF.

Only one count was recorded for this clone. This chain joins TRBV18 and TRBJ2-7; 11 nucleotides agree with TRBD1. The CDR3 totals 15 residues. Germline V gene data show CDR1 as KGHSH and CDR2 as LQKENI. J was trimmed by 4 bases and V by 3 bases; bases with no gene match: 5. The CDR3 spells CASSPGTGGVYEQYF. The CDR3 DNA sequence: TGTGCCAGCTCACCGGGGACAGGGGGAGTGTACGAGCAGTACTTC.

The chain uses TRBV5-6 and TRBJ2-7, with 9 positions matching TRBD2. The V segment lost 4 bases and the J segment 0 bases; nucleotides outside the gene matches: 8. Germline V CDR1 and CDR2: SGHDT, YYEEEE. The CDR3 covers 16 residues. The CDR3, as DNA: TGTGCCAGCAGCATCATAGCGGGAGCCCTCTCCTACGAGCAGTACTTC. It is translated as CASSIIAGALSYEQYF.

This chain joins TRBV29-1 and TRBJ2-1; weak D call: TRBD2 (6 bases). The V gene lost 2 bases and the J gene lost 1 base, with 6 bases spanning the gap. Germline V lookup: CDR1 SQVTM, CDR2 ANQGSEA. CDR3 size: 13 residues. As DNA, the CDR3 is TGCAGCGTTGAACTAGCGTCCTACAATGAGCAGTTCTTC. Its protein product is CSVELASYNEQFF.

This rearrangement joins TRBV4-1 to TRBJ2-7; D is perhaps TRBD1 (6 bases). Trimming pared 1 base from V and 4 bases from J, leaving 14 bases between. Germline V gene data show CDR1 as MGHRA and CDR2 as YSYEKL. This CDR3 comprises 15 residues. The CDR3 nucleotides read TGCGCCAGCAGCCAAGGTGGCAGGGGTGTATACGAGCAGTACTTC. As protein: CASSQGGRGVYEQYF.

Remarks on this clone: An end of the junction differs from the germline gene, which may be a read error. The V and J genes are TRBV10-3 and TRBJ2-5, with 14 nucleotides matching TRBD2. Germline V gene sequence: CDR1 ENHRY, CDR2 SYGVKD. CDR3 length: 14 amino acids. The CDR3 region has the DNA TGTGCCATCCTCTCGGGACTAGCGGGAGAGGCCCAGTACTTC. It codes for CAILSGLAGEAQYF.

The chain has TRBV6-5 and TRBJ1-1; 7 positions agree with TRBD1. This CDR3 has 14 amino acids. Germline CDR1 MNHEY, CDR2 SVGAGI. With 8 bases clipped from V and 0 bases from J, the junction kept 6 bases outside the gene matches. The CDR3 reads CASRWTGLNTEAFF. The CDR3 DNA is TGTGCCAGCCGTTGGACAGGATTGAACACTGAAGCTTTCTTT.

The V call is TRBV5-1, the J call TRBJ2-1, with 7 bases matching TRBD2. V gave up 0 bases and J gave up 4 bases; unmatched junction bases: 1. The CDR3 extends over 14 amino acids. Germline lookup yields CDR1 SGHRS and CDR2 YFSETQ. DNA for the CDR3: TGCGCCAGCAGCTTGGAAGCGGGATACAATGAGCAGTTCTTC. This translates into CASSLEAGYNEQFF.

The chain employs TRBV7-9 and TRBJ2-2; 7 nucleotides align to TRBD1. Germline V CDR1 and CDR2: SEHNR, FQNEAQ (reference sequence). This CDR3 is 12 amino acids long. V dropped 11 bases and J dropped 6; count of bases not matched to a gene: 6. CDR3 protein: CADRESAGELFF. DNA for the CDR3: TGTGCCGACAGGGAGTCCGCCGGGGAGCTGTTTTTT.

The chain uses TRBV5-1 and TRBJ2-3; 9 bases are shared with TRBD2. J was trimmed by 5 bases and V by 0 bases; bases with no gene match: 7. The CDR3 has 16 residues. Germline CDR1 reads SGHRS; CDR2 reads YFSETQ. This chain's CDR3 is CASSLEASGIGDTQYF. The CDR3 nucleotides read TGCGCCAGCAGCTTGGAAGCTAGCGGGATAGGAGATACGCAGTATTTT.